This T cell receptor (beta chain) emerged from a study of cytomegalovirus exposure and HLA in healthy donors. Points from the study as a whole: Among the sequence variants, a highly shared cluster was likely an artifact of sequencing. Common viral pathogens were later found to be apparently linked to several of the most significant clusters.

V lost 9 bases and J 4 bases, leaving 9 bases between the germline ends. Germline CDR1 and CDR2: ENHRY and SYGVKD. The CDR3 totals 11 residues. It was with 60 Vbeta and 13 Jbeta primers that the PCR ran. Produced via immunoSEQ multiplex PCR; TCRdb's table is partial and in-frame only. The sample records more than 20,000 clones, 70% being singletons. Points on this clone: Its target is not known.

Sequencing was done on a sample of PBMCs. The clonotype comes from a woman between 50 and 59 years old in good health and CMV-seronegative. This chain uses TRBV10-3 with TRBJ1-2; unclear D gene. CDR3 coding DNA: TGTGCCATTGAGGTTGGCTATGGCTACACCTTC. It is translated as CAIEVGYGYTF.